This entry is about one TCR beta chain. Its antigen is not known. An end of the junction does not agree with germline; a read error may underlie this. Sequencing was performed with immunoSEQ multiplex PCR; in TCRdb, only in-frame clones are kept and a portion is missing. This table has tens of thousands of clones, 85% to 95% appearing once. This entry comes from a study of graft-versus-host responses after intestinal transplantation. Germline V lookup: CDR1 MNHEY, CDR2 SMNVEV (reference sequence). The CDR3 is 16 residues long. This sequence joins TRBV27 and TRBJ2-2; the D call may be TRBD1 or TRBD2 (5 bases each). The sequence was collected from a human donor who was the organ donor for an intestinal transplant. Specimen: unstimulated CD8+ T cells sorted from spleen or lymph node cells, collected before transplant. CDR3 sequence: CASTEIRAPGTGEPFF. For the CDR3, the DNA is TGTGCCAGCACCGAAATCAGGGCACCCGGCACCGGGGAGCCGTTTTTT.